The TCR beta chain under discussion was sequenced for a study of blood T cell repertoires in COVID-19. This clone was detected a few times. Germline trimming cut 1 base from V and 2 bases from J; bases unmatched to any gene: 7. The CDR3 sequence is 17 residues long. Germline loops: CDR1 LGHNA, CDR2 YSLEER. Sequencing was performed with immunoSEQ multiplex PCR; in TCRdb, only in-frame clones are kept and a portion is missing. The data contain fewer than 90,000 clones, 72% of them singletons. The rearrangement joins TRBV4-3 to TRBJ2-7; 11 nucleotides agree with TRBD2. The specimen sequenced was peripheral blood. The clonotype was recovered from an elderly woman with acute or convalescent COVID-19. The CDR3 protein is CASSQGRTSGYTYEQYF. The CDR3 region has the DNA TGCGCCAGCAGCCAAGGACGGACTAGCGGGTATACCTACGAGCAGTACTTC.